A selection of T cell receptor beta chains follows, all from one sample in a study of blood T cell repertoires in COVID-19. Sequenced by immunoSEQ multiplex PCR; TCRdb stores in-frame clones only, minus some. The sample lists 200,000 to 250,000 clones, around 88% seen once, with 14% to 15% in the top ten. Sequenced material: PBMCs or T cells enriched from blood (not recorded which). All receptors derive from a woman aged 50 to 65 with acute COVID-19. Both conserved end residues are part of each CDR3. The D gene is left open where the match is weak. Size is omitted from some rows. Given values are once, few, many or a class for expanded clones.

TRBV19	-	-	TRBJ1-1	CASSIGQGFPEAFF	TGTGCCAGTAGTATAGGGCAGGGGTTCCCTGAAGCTTTCTTT
TRBV27	TRBD1	-	TRBJ1-1	CASSTILRGQHTEAFF	TGTGCCAGCAGCACCATTTTAAGGGGACAGCACACTGAAGCTTTCTTT
TRBV27	-	-	TRBJ2-7	CASSSLPRSLSSYEQYF	TGTGCCAGCAGTTCGCTTCCCCGGTCCCTAAGCTCCTACGAGCAGTACTTC
TRBV27	-	-	TRBJ2-3	CASSPTRSLTDTQYF	TGTGCCAGCAGTCCGACTAGATCTTTGACAGATACGCAGTATTTT
TRBV19	-	-	TRBJ1-1	CASTGGRMVTEAFF	TGTGCCAGTACGGGGGGGCGAATGGTCACTGAAGCTTTCTTT
TRBV28	-	-	TRBJ2-2	CASSKMGELNTGELFF	TGTGCCAGCAGTAAAATGGGAGAATTGAACACCGGGGAGCTGTTTTTT
TRBV7-9	-	-	TRBJ1-5	CASSPPGNQPQHF	TGTGCCAGCAGCCCCCCAGGTAATCAGCCCCAGCATTTT
TRBV5-1	-	-	TRBJ2-7	CASSLGGGQGLYEQYF	TGCGCCAGCAGCTTGGGTGGGGGCCAGGGGTTGTACGAGCAGTACTTC
TRBV6-2/TRBV6-3	TRBD1	few	TRBJ2-4	CASSYLDRGAINRIQYF	TGTGCCAGCAGTTACCTGGACAGGGGCGCGATAAACCGAATTCAGTACTTC
TRBV6-2/TRBV6-3	TRBD1	-	TRBJ2-7	CASSSGQGDVYEQYF	TGTGCCAGCAGTTCGGGACAGGGGGACGTTTACGAGCAGTACTTC
TRBV7-8	-	-	TRBJ2-7	CASSLGPGSHEQYF	TGTGCCAGCAGCTTAGGACCAGGGTCCCACGAGCAGTACTTC
TRBV23-1	TRBD1	-	TRBJ2-7	CASSPGSQGVHEQYF	TGCGCCAGCAGCCCCGGTTCGCAGGGGGTGCACGAGCAGTACTTC
TRBV6-2/TRBV6-3	TRBD1	-	TRBJ2-5	CASSYRQGQETQYF	TGTGCCAGCAGTTACCGACAGGGCCAAGAGACCCAGTACTTC
TRBV3-1/TRBV3-2	-	few	TRBJ1-2	CASSQEGVSNYGYTF	TGTGCCAGCAGCCAAGAAGGGGTCTCTAACTATGGCTACACCTTC
TRBV5-1	-	-	TRBJ1-5	CASSLVTGSNQPQHF	TGCGCCAGCAGCTTGGTCACGGGGAGCAATCAGCCCCAGCATTTT
TRBV28	TRBD1	-	TRBJ1-5	CASSPIGTGVGQPQHF	TGTGCCAGCAGTCCAATAGGGACAGGGGTCGGTCAGCCCCAGCATTTT
TRBV5-1	TRBD2	-	TRBJ2-5	CASSLGAGERETQYF	TGCGCCAGCAGCTTGGGAGCGGGAGAAAGAGAGACCCAGTACTTC
TRBV5-1	-	-	TRBJ2-1	CASRYAVDEQFF	TGCGCCAGCAGATACGCGGTGGATGAGCAGTTCTTC
TRBV28	TRBD1	-	TRBJ1-2	CASSQPGQGVYGYTF	TGTGCCAGCAGTCAACCCGGACAGGGTGTCTATGGCTACACCTTC
TRBV6-4	-	-	TRBJ2-1	CALREGDEQFF	TGTGCCCTTCGTGAGGGCGATGAGCAGTTCTTC
TRBV4-3	-	-	TRBJ2-3	CASSQDASVSDTQYF	TGCGCCAGCAGCCAAGATGCGAGCGTCTCAGATACGCAGTATTTT
TRBV20-1	-	-	TRBJ2-7	CSASSVTYEQYF	TGCAGTGCTAGTTCCGTAACCTACGAGCAGTACTTC
TRBV29-1	TRBD1	-	TRBJ2-5	CSVVPNRDRVQETQYF	TGCAGCGTTGTCCCGAACCGGGACAGGGTTCAAGAGACCCAGTACTTC
TRBV6-6	TRBD1	-	TRBJ1-2	CASSRTSRTGMAYGYTF	TGTGCCAGCAGCCGAACCTCCCGGACAGGTATGGCCTATGGCTACACCTTC
TRBV25-1	-	-	TRBJ2-1	CASSDPSRGHSYNEQFF	TGTGCCAGCAGTGATCCCTCCAGGGGCCACTCCTACAATGAGCAGTTCTTC
TRBV14	-	-	TRBJ2-5	CASSRRQGGPSLWGTQYF	TGTGCCAGCAGCCGGCGGCAAGGGGGACCGAGCCTTTGGGGGACCCAGTACTTC
TRBV24-1	TRBD1	-	TRBJ2-1	CATSGGGGRQGARGLIHEQFF	TGTGCCACCAGTGGTGGTGGTGGGAGACAGGGGGCCCGGGGGTTAATCCATGAGCAGTTCTTC
TRBV7-3	-	-	TRBJ2-3	CASRLRGISADTQYF	TGTGCCAGCAGACTACGGGGGATTAGTGCAGATACGCAGTATTTT
TRBV10-3	-	-	TRBJ2-7	CAISSGSYEQYF	TGTGCCATCAGCAGCGGGTCCTACGAGCAGTACTTC
TRBV9	TRBD1	-	TRBJ1-1	CASSVEPTDRRNTEAFF	TGTGCCAGCAGCGTAGAGCCCACGGACAGGAGAAACACTGAAGCTTTCTTT
TRBV25-1	TRBD1	-	TRBJ1-4	CASSVDRVGEKLFF	TGTGCCAGCAGTGTGGACAGGGTGGGTGAAAAACTGTTTTTT
TRBV30	TRBD2	-	TRBJ2-7	CAWGRKLAGSYEQYF	TGTGCCTGGGGACGGAAACTAGCGGGCTCCTACGAGCAGTACTTC
TRBV3-1/TRBV3-2	TRBD2	-	TRBJ2-1	CASRGRIAGYNEQFF	TGTGCCAGCAGAGGGAGGATAGCGGGGTACAATGAGCAGTTCTTC
TRBV20-1	-	-	TRBJ2-2	CSAGELFF	TGCAGTGCTGGGGAGCTGTTTTTT
TRBV28	TRBD1	few	TRBJ2-7	CASNPWGRRGQGEQYF	TGTGCCAGCAATCCCTGGGGGCGCAGGGGGCAAGGCGAGCAGTACTTC
TRBV6-5	TRBD2	-	TRBJ2-3	CASRRRGNTDTQYF	TGTGCCTCTCGTCGGCGGGGGAACACAGATACGCAGTATTTT
TRBV6-5	-	-	TRBJ1-5	CASATDSNQPQHF	TGTGCCAGCGCGACAGATAGCAATCAGCCCCAGCATTTT
TRBV7-9	TRBD1	-	TRBJ1-4	CASSLDSDRGYHFNEKLFF	TGTGCCAGCAGCTTAGACTCAGACAGGGGCTACCACTTCAATGAAAAACTGTTTTTT
TRBV18	TRBD1	-	TRBJ1-5	CASSPQGAVQPQHF	TGTGCCAGCTCACCTCAGGGGGCAGTTCAGCCCCAGCATTTT
TRBV5-1	TRBD1	once	TRBJ2-7	CASSRPGQGAIYEQYF	TGCGCCAGCAGCCGACCTGGACAGGGGGCAATCTACGAGCAGTACTTC
TRBV18	TRBD2	-	TRBJ2-1	CASSPPGIAGGPYNEQFF	TGTGCCAGCTCACCACCGGGTATAGCGGGAGGGCCCTACAATGAGCAGTTCTTC
TRBV10-3	-	-	TRBJ2-2	CAITQDTGELFF	TGTGCCATCACGCAGGACACCGGGGAGCTGTTTTTT
TRBV5-1	-	-	TRBJ2-1	CASRPSASSYNEQFF	TGCGCCAGCAGACCTTCGGCTAGCTCCTACAATGAGCAGTTCTTC
TRBV29-1	TRBD2	once	TRBJ2-5	CSARTSATQETQYF	TGCAGCGCCCGGACTAGCGCGACTCAAGAGACCCAGTACTTC
TRBV18	-	-	TRBJ1-2	CASSPPGLNYGYTF	TGTGCCAGCTCACCACCGGGACTTAACTATGGCTACACCTTC
TRBV11-2	-	-	TRBJ2-3	CASSLNRDTQYF	TGTGCCAGCAGCTTAAATCGAGATACGCAGTATTTT
TRBV25-1	-	-	TRBJ1-1	CASSDGRATEAFF	TGTGCCAGCAGTGATGGCAGGGCGACTGAAGCTTTCTTT
TRBV18	TRBD2	-	TRBJ2-1	CASSPTGTSGLGLFF	TGTGCCAGCTCACCGACCGGGACTAGCGGGTTAGGGTTGTTCTTC
TRBV18	TRBD2	-	TRBJ2-7	CASSPPGLAASYEQYF	TGTGCCAGCTCACCACCGGGACTAGCGGCGTCCTACGAGCAGTACTTC
TRBV7-2	-	once	TRBJ2-3	CASRSTVTDTQYF	TGTGCCAGCAGATCGACAGTGACAGATACGCAGTATTTT
TRBV27	TRBD1	-	TRBJ2-1	CASSWGQGAGEQFF	TGTGCCAGCAGTTGGGGACAGGGGGCTGGTGAGCAGTTCTTC
TRBV18	TRBD2	-	TRBJ2-5	CASSGTSGQETQYF	TGTGCCAGCTCAGGGACTAGCGGCCAAGAGACCCAGTACTTC
TRBV6-1	TRBD2	-	TRBJ2-3	CASSGVWREGRDTQYF	TGTGCCAGCAGTGGCGTGTGGCGGGAGGGCCGAGATACGCAGTATTTT
TRBV6-5	TRBD1	-	TRBJ2-7	CASSYLLGQGAGEQYF	TGTGCCAGCAGCTACCTACTGGGACAGGGGGCGGGGGAGCAGTACTTC